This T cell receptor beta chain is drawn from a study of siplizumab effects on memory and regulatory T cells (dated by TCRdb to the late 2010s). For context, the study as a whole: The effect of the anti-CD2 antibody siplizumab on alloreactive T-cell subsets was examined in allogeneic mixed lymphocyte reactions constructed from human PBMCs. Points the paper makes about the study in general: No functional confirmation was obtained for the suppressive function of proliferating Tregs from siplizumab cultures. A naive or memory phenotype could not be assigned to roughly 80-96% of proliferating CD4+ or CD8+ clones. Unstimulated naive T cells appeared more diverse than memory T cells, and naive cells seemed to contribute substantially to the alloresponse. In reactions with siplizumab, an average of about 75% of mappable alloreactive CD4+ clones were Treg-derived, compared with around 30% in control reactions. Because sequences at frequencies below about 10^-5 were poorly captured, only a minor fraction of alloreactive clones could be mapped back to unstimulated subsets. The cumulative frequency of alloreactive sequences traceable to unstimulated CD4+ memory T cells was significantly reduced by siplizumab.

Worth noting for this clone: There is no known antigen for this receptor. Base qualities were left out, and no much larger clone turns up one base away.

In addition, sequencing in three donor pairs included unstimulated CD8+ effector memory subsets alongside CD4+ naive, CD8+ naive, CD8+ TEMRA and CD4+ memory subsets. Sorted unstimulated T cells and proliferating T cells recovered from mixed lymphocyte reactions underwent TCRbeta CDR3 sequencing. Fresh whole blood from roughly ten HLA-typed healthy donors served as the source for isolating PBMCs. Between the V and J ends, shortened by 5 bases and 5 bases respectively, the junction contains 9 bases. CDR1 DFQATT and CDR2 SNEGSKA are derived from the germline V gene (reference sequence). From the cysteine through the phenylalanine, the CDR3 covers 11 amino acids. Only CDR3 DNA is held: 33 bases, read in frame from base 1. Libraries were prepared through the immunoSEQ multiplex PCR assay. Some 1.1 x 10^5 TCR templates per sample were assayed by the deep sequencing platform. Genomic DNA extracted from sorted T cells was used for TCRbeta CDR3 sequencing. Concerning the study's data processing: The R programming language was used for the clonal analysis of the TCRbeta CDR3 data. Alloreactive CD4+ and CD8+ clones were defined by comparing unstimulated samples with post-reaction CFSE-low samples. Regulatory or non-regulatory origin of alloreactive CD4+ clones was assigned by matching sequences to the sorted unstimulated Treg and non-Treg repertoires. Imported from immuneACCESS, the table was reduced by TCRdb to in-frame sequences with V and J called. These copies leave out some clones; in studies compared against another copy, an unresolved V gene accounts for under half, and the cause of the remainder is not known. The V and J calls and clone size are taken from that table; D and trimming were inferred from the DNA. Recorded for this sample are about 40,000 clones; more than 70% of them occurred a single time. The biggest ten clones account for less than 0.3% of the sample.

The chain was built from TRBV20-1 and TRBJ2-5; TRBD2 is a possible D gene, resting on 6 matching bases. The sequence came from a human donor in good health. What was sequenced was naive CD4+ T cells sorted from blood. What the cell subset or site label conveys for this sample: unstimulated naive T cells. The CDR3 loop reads CSAGTRETQYF. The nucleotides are TGCAGTGCTGGGACTCGGGAGACCCAGTACTTC.